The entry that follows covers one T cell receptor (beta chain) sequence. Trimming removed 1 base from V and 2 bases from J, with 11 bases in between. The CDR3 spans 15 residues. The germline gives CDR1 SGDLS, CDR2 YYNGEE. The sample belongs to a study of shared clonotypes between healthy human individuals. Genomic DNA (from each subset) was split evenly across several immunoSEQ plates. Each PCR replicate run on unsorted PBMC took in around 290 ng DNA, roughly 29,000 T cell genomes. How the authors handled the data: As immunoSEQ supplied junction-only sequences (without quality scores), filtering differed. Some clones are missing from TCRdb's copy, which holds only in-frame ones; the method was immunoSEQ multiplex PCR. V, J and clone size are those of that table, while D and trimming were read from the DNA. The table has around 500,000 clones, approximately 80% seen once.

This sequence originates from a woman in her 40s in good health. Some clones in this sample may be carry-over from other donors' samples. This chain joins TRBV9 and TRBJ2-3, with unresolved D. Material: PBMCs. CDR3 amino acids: CASSVFTDPTDTQYF. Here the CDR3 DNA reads TGTGCCAGCAGCGTATTTACAGACCCCACAGATACGCAGTATTTT. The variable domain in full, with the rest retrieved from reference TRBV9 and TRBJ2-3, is DSGVTQTPKHLITATGQRVTLRCSPRSGDLSVYWYQQSLDQGLQFLIQYYNGEERAKGNILERFSAQQFPDLHSELNLSSLELGDSALYFCASSVFTDPTDTQYFGPGTRLTVL.